The 5 T cell receptor beta chains reported below all come from one sample, sequenced in a study of OX40 agonist ivuxolimab in advanced cancers. Measured with immunoSEQ multiplex PCR; TCRdb has only the in-frame clones, and not every one. The sample lists 80,000 to 95,000 clones, 65% to 90% seen once, with 1.5% to 2.5% in the top ten. The specimen comprised CD4+ or CD8+ T cells sorted from blood, sampled in a trial of the OX40 agonist ivuxolimab. Source of these receptors: an adult with an advanced solid tumor such as melanoma, head and neck, liver or kidney cancer.

The gene calls are TRBV2 and TRBJ2-7; D is uncertain. The germline V gene has CDR1 SNHLY and CDR2 FYNNEI. V was shortened by 5 bases and J by 2 bases, with 4 bases between the two germline ends. The CDR3 consists of 11 residues. CDR3 in amino acids: CASSWTYEQYF. The CDR3 nucleotides read TGTGCCAGCAGTTGGACCTACGAGCAGTACTTC.

In this sample, this clone turned up a few times. The V gene is TRBV7-9, the J gene TRBJ1-2; D gene uncertain. Germline V gene lookup returns CDR1 SEHNR and CDR2 FQNEAQ (reference sequence). This CDR3 comprises 13 residues. Trimming removed 7 bases from V and 3 bases from J, with 12 bases in between. CDR3 amino acids: CASTHGSHYGYTF. For the CDR3, the DNA is TGTGCCAGCACCCACGGGAGTCACTATGGCTACACCTTC. The full variable domain, its missing parts supplied by reference TRBV7-9 and TRBJ1-2, is DTGVSQNPRHKITKRGQNVTFRCDPISEHNRLYWYRQTLGQGPEFLTYFQNEAQLEKSRLLSDRFSAERPKGSFSTLEIQRTEQGDSAMYLCASTHGSHYGYTFGSGTRLTVV.

The chain carries TRBV6-5 and TRBJ1-4, with D perhaps TRBD1 (5 bases). The CDR3 is 14 amino acids. Trimming stripped 5 bases from V and 8 bases from J, with 15 bases between. Germline CDR1 reads MNHEY; CDR2 reads SVGAGI. CDR3 in DNA: TGTGCCAGCAGTATTGACAGACAAGGGGAAAAACTGTTTTTT. This sequence encodes CASSIDRQGEKLFF.

The rearrangement links TRBV7-2 to TRBJ2-5; 9 bases are a match to TRBD1. Unmatched junction bases numbered 9, after V lost 5 bases and J lost 5 bases. Germline values: CDR1 SGHTA, CDR2 FQGNSA. The CDR3 runs to 15 residues. The CDR3 sequence is CASSPGQGYTETQYF. The CDR3 nucleotides are TGTGCCAGCAGCCCGGGACAGGGTTACACGGAGACCCAGTACTTC.

The V and J genes are TRBV5-1 and TRBJ1-1, with D unclear. The CDR3 sequence is 13 residues long. Looked up from germline, CDR1 is SGHRS and CDR2 is YFSETQ. The V and J ends lost 0 bases and 3 bases respectively, with 6 bases between them. As DNA, the CDR3 is TGCGCCAGCAGCTTGGATGCGGACACTGAAGCTTTCTTT. Translated: CASSLDADTEAFF. The whole variable domain, remainder taken from reference TRBV5-1 and TRBJ1-1, is KAGVTQTPRYLIKTRGQQVTLSCSPISGHRSVSWYQQTPGQGLQFLFEYFSETQRNKGNFPGRFSGRQFSNSRSEMNVSTLELGDSALYLCASSLDADTEAFFGQGTRLTVV.